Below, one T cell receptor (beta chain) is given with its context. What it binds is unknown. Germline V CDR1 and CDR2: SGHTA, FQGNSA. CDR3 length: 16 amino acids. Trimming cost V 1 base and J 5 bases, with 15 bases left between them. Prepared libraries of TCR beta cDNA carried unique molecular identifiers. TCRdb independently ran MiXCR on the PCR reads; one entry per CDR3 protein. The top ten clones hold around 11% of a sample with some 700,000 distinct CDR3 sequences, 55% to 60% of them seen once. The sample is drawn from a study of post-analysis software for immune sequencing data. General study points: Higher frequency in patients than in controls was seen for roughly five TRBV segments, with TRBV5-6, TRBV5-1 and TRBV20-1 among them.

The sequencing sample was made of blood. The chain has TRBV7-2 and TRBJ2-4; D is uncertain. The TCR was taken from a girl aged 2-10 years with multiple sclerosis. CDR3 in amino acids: CASSLESRRVQNIQYF. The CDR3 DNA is TGTGCCAGCAGCTTAGAGAGCCGCCGGGTTCAAAACATTCAGTACTTC.